This T cell receptor beta chain was obtained from a study of cytomegalovirus exposure and HLA in healthy donors. CDR3 length: 17 amino acids. Trimming stripped 0 bases from V and 1 base from J, with 12 bases between. From germline, CDR1 is MNHEY and CDR2 SMNVEV (reference sequence). On this clone: Antigen specificity is unknown.

The PCR was carried out with 60 Vbeta primers and 13 Jbeta primers. Original data processing: It was a later analysis that counted roughly 80 million unique TCR beta chains, of which some 10 million were shared. The data were produced by immunoSEQ multiplex PCR, yet TCRdb's version contains in-frame clones alone and is incomplete. V and J calls plus clone size are reproduced from that table; the DNA served to infer D and trimming. This sample yields nearly 200,000 clones, of which about 90% are seen a single time; 1% to 1.5% belongs to the top ten. Study results and caveats: The study assumed roughly uniform donor sequencing depth for presence/absence analyses. A missense variant in DCLRE1C was later tied to TCR beta V- and J-gene trimming. High specificity and sensitivity for cytomegalovirus status were reported for the classifier.

The chain links TRBV27 to TRBJ2-2, with D possibly TRBD2 on 5 matching bases. This receptor was obtained from a man aged 30 to 45 in good health and CMV-seronegative. Input material: PBMCs. The CDR3 reads CASSLSILAGNTGELFF. The CDR3 DNA follows: TGTGCCAGCAGTTTATCGATCCTAGCCGGGAACACCGGGGAGCTGTTTTTT.